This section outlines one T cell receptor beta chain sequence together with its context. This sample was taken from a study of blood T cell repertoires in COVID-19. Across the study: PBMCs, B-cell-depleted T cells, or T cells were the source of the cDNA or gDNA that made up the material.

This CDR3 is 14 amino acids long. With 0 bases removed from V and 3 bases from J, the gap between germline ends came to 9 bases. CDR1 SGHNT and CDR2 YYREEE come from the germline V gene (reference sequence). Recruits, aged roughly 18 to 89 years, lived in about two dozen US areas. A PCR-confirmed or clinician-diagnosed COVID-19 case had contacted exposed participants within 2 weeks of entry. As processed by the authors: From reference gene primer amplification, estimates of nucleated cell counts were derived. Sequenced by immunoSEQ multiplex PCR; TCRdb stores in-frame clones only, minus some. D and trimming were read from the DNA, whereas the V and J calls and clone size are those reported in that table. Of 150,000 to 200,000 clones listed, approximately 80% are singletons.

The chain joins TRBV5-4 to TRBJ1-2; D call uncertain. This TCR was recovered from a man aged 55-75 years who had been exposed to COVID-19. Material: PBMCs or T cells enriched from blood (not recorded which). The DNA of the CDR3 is TGTGCCAGCAGCTTGGAGGGAGGGTACTATGGCTACACCTTC. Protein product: CASSLEGGYYGYTF.